This T cell receptor (beta chain) came from a study of Graves' ophthalmopathy and Graves' hyperthyroidism. As the template, RNA transcripts were used to amplify TCR beta CDR3 regions. An initial RT-PCR round employing HTBI primers preceded a second-round multiplex PCR. TCRdb re-called the multiplex PCR reads with MiXCR, one entry per CDR3 protein. The sample holds 580,000 or so distinct CDR3 sequences; less than 45% are singletons and the top ten take 3.5% to 4.5%. The CDR3 consists of 13 residues. V lost 9 bases, J lost 3 bases, and 15 bases lay in between. Germline values: CDR1 SEHNR, CDR2 FQNEAQ (reference sequence).

Sequencing was carried out using peripheral blood or thyroid tissue (not recorded which). The sequence came from an adult man with Graves' hyperthyroidism. The chain joins TRBV7-9 to TRBJ2-7; possible D gene TRBD2, 6 bases. CDR3 region: CASIKSGDYEQYF. Here the CDR3 DNA reads TGTGCCAGTATAAAGTCGGGGGACTACGAGCAGTACTTC.